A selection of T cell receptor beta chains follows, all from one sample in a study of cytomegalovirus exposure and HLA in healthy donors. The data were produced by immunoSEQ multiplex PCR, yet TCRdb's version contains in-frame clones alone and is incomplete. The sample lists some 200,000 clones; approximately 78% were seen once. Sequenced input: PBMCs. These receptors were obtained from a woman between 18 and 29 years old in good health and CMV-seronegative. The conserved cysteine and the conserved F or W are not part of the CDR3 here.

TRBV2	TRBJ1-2	ATGQGANHYGYT
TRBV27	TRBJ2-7	ASSPAGGPYYEQY
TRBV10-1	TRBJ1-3	ASRRISGVVGVEISGNTIY
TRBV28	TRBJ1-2	ASSLTRSGGYT
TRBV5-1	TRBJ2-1	ASSSSSGWNEQF
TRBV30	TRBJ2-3	AWSRERDYLSTDTQY
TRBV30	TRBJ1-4	ASEHNEKLF
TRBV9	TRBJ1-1	ASSVGGSEAF
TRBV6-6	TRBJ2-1	ASRAGGYNEQF
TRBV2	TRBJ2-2	ASGARPDYSSGELF
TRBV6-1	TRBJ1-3	ASSERLLDTIY
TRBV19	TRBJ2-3	ASSGGLFTDTQY
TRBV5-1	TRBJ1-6	ASSLVVDNSPLH
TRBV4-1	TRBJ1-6	ASSYHSDSWNSPLH
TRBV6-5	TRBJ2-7	ASRGSGRGGEQY
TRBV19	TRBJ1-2	ASSHRDTESGGYT
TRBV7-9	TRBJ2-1	ASSLGAGTRDNEQF
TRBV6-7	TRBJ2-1	AKYRRLAGVGEQF
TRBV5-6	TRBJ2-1	ASSLSYNEQF
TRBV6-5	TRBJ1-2	ASSRDFNYGYT